The 12 T cell receptor beta chains below were found in one sample sequenced in a study of T cell repertoires in cytomegalovirus infection. These receptors have no identified antigens. TCRdb re-called the reads through MiXCR, storing one row per CDR3 protein. The data show roughly 110,000 distinct CDR3 sequences, about 9.4% seen once. What was sequenced was PBMCs, sequenced either directly or after in vitro stimulation (not recorded which). These receptors all stem from a human donor in good health (CMV status not recorded). Some clones in this sample may be carry-over from other donors' samples.

V gene TRBV5-1 combines with J gene TRBJ2-3, with D perhaps TRBD2 (6 bases). Trimming took 1 base from V and 0 from J, leaving 9 bases between them. The CDR3 loop spans 15 amino acids. From germline, CDR1 is SGHRS and CDR2 YFSETQ. The CDR3 spells CASSLSGLSTDTQYF. CDR3 nucleotide sequence: TGCGCCAGCAGCTTGTCGGGACTCAGCACAGATACGCAGTATTTT. Full variable domain (missing parts from reference TRBV5-1 and TRBJ2-3): KAGVTQTPRYLIKTRGQQVTLSCSPISGHRSVSWYQQTPGQGLQFLFEYFSETQRNKGNFPGRFSGRQFSNSRSEMNVSTLELGDSALYLCASSLSGLSTDTQYFGPGTRLTVL.

This clonotype was seen a few times. The chain combines TRBV6-1 with TRBJ2-1; tentative D call: TRBD1 (6 bases). Germline V gene data show CDR1 as MNHNS and CDR2 as SASEGT. V lost 5 bases and J 0 bases, leaving 11 bases between the germline ends. The CDR3 contains 15 residues. This chain's CDR3 is CASSFGQNSYNEQFF. CDR3 in DNA: TGTGCCAGCAGTTTCGGACAGAACTCCTACAATGAGCAGTTCTTC.

V and J are TRBV7-8 and TRBJ1-2; 11 nucleotides line up with TRBD1. The germline V gene has CDR1 SGHVS and CDR2 FQNEAQ. The junction had 8 bases not matched to a gene; V was cut back by 4 bases and J by 7 bases. This CDR3 spans 15 amino acids. The CDR3 sequence is CASSSSGQGASGYTF. CDR3 sequence (DNA): TGTGCCAGCAGCTCTTCTGGACAGGGGGCAAGTGGCTACACCTTC.

This sequence joins TRBV12-3 or TRBV12-4 and TRBJ2-3; D uncertain. Trimming cost V 7 bases and J 3 bases, with 14 bases left between them. The CDR3 sequence is 14 residues long. CDR3 in DNA: TGTGCCAGCAAAGAATGGGGTGGGACAGATACGCAGTATTTT. This translates into CASKEWGGTDTQYF.

This clonotype appeared many times. This chain uses TRBV6-6 with TRBJ1-5, with 7 positions matching TRBD1. CDR3 length equals 16 residues. Germline loops: CDR1 MNHNY, CDR2 SVGAGI (reference sequence). V was clipped by 5 bases and J by 2 bases; unmatched bases: 9. In nucleotides, the CDR3 is TGTGCCAGCAGTCCCCCAGGGGGTAAGGGCAATCAGCCCCAGCATTTT. It translates to CASSPPGGKGNQPQHF.

This clonotype appeared a few times. V and J are TRBV5-1 and TRBJ2-3; 8 bases map to TRBD1. Trimming took 3 bases from V and 2 from J; bases not matched to a gene: 8. Germline V CDR1 and CDR2: SGHRS, YFSETQ. The CDR3 covers 16 residues. Here the CDR3 reads CASSYAGQGYTDTQYF. CDR3 sequence (DNA): TGCGCCAGCAGCTACGCAGGACAGGGATACACAGATACGCAGTATTTT.

The genes are TRBV20-1 and TRBJ2-3; D is ambiguous. CDR1 is DFQATT, CDR2 SNEGSKA, per germline (reference sequence). There are 13 residues in the CDR3. Trimming took off 6 bases at V and 2 bases at J, with 12 bases between the two ends. In nucleotides, the CDR3 is TGCAGTGCCCGACGACTCGTCACAGATACGCAGTATTTT. As protein: CSARRLVTDTQYF.

This clonotype was observed many times. The chain uses TRBV7-6 and TRBJ1-6; D is unresolved. Trimming pared 2 bases from V and 0 bases from J, leaving 11 bases between. In germline, CDR1 is SGHVS, CDR2 FNYEAQ. This CDR3 is 17 amino acids long. CDR3 loop: CASSLNPASSYNSPLHF. The CDR3 DNA follows: TGTGCCAGCAGCTTAAATCCGGCAAGCTCCTATAATTCACCCCTCCACTTT.

On this clonotype itself: Mismatch with germline at one junction end may stem from a read error. This chain connects TRBV19 to TRBJ2-5, with TRBD2 identical over 9 bases. The CDR3 covers 14 residues. CDR1 and CDR2 from the germline V gene are LNHDA and SQIVND (reference sequence). CDR3 nucleotide sequence: TGTGCCAGTAGTCTGTTAGCGGGAGAAGATACCCAGTACTTC. This gives the protein CASSLLAGEDTQYF.

In this sample, this clonotype turned up many times. The chain joins TRBV27 to TRBJ2-3, with 9 bases matching TRBD1. Germline CDR1 is MNHEY and CDR2 is SMNVEV (reference sequence). The CDR3 is 15 residues long. V dropped 5 bases and J dropped 2; count of bases not matched to a gene: 5. CDR3 sequence reads: CASSRTGGPTDTQYF. CDR3 DNA: TGTGCCAGCAGTCGCACAGGGGGCCCCACAGATACGCAGTATTTT.

The chain carries TRBV6-2 or TRBV6-3 and TRBJ1-2; TRBD1 matches at 8 bases. J lost 4 bases, V lost 8 bases, and 12 bases had no gene match. The germline V gene encodes CDR1 MNHEY and CDR2 SVGEGT. The CDR3 is 15 amino acids. Here the CDR3 reads CASGLTGAASYGYTF. The CDR3 DNA is TGTGCCAGCGGACTGACAGGGGCCGCCTCCTATGGCTACACCTTC.

The chain couples TRBV7-2 to TRBJ2-2; D might be TRBD2 (5 bases). CDR3 size: 15 residues. The germline CDR1 and CDR2 sequences are SGHTA and FQGNSA. Trimming left V 3 bases short and J 7 bases short, with 15 bases between. CDR3 region: CASSFASRPGGELFF. CDR3 DNA sequence: TGTGCCAGCAGCTTCGCTAGCCGGCCCGGCGGGGAGCTGTTTTTT.